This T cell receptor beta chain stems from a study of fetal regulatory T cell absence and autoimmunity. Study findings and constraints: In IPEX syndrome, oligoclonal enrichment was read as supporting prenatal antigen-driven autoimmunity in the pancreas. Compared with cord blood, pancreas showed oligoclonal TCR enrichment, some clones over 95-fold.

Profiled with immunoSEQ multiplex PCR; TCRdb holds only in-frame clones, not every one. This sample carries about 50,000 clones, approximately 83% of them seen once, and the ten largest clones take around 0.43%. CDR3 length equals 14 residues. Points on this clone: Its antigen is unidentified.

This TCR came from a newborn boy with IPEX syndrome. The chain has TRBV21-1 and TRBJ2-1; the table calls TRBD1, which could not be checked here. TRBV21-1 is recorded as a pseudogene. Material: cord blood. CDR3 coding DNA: TGTGCCAGCAGCAAAGACAGCTCCTACAATGAGCAGTTCTTC. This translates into CASSKDSSYNEQFF.